The entry below gives a single T cell receptor (beta chain) sequence along with its context. Antigen: not known. This was the immunoSEQ version 4 assay in survey mode. The assay was immunoSEQ multiplex PCR, and TCRdb's table has in-frame clones only and misses some. The table has 44,000 or so clones, 90% to 95% seen once. This sample was included in a study of persistence of HIV-infected CD4 T cells. Nonspecific anti-CD3/anti-CD28 bead stimulation represents the broad CD4+ T cell repertoire. CD4+ T cells upregulating both CD40 ligand and CD69 were sorted as responding cells. Donors were HIV-1-infected adults who began suppressive ART during chronic infection. CDR3 length: 14 residues. The germline CDR1 and CDR2 sequences are LNHDA and SQIVND (reference sequence). The junction had 3 bases not matched to a gene; V was cut back by 5 bases and J by 7 bases.

This sample comprised CD4+ T cells sorted from PBMCs after approximately 19-hour stimulation, obtained from a patient who received antiretroviral therapy. The chain joins TRBV19 to TRBJ1-5; 12 positions agree with TRBD1. The receptor was derived from an adult man with HIV who was CMV-seropositive. CDR3 loop: CASSGTGGGQPQHF. Here the CDR3 DNA reads TGTGCCAGTAGTGGGACAGGGGGCGGACAGCCCCAGCATTTT.